This T cell receptor (beta chain) appears in the sequencing data of a study of CD8 T cells in ankylosing spondylitis. Study-level points and caveats: Matched synovial fluid from ankylosing spondylitis patients was reported to be enriched for disease-linked clones. Existing reports had already noted some motif variants in reactive arthritis synovial fluid and blood. Typical of ankylosing spondylitis blood, it appeared, was a TCR beta motif of several highly homologous variants.

From germline, CDR1 is SGHRS and CDR2 YFSETQ. The length of the CDR3 is 14 residues. With regard to this clonotype: Its antigen is not identified. Germline is not matched at one junction end, which may reflect a read error.

Quantitative 5'-RACE with molecular barcodes produced the TCR beta libraries. One entry per CDR3 protein, called by TCRdb with MiXCR from the 5' RACE reads. This sample has fewer than 350,000 distinct CDR3 sequences; roughly 11% occur once, and the top ten carry 9.1%. The TCR comes from a female donor with ankylosing spondylitis or in good health (not recorded which). Sample: blood, either unsorted or a sorted T cell fraction (not recorded which). The chain employs TRBV5-1 and TRBJ1-1; a weak D match, TRBD1 (5 bases). CDR3 DNA sequence: TGCGCCATCAGCAACAGGACCGGGAACACTGAAGCTTTCTTT. It codes for CAISNRTGNTEAFF.